The 28 T cell receptor beta chains reported below all come from one sample, sequenced in a study of cytomegalovirus exposure and HLA in healthy donors. It was with 60 Vbeta and 13 Jbeta primers that the PCR ran. The protocol was immunoSEQ multiplex PCR, while the TCRdb copy is restricted to in-frame clones and leaves out a portion. The sample yields 120,000 to 150,000 clones, 75% to 80% seen once. Sequenced material: PBMCs. All receptors come from a woman aged 45-60 years in good health and CMV-seronegative.

The V call is TRBV5-4, the J call TRBJ1-2, with D perhaps TRBD1 (6 bases). The CDR3 has 17 amino acids. Trimming shortened V by 6 bases and J by 2 bases, and 23 bases separated the two germline ends. The germline V gene encodes CDR1 SGHNT and CDR2 YYREEE (reference sequence). CDR3 DNA: TGTGCCAGCACCCCTGGGGGGGCGCGTCGATTAAACTATGGCTACACCTTC. Amino acid sequence: CASTPGGARRLNYGYTF.

This clone was found once. The rearrangement uses TRBV9 and TRBJ2-3; 8 positions agree with TRBD2. Trimming took 4 bases from V and 9 from J; bases not matched to a gene: 10. This CDR3 has 14 residues. Germline CDR1 reads SGDLS; CDR2 reads YYNGEE. The CDR3 nucleotides are TGTGCCAGCAGCCCCTGGTTAGCGGGGAACACGCAGTATTTT. Translating it yields CASSPWLAGNTQYF.

This chain joins TRBV5-1 and TRBJ2-7, with TRBD1 matching over 12 bases. Trimming took 7 bases from V and 7 from J; bases not matched to a gene: 9. The CDR3 has 14 amino acids. CDR1 is SGHRS, CDR2 YFSETQ, per germline. DNA of the CDR3: TGCGCCAGCCAGCCGGGACAGGGGGCTCGGGAGCAGTACTTC. It codes for CASQPGQGAREQYF.

This clone appeared a single time. V gene TRBV9 combines with J gene TRBJ1-4, with a tentative D call TRBD1 (6 bases). Germline loops: CDR1 SGDLS, CDR2 YYNGEE. The CDR3 covers 16 residues. Trimming pared 3 bases from V and 3 bases from J, leaving 15 bases between. This CDR3 reads CASSGAPQGANEKLFF. The CDR3, as DNA: TGTGCCAGCAGCGGCGCTCCACAGGGCGCTAATGAAAAACTGTTTTTT. The full variable domain, rest sourced from reference TRBV9 and TRBJ1-4, is DSGVTQTPKHLITATGQRVTLRCSPRSGDLSVYWYQQSLDQGLQFLIQYYNGEERAKGNILERFSAQQFPDLHSELNLSSLELGDSALYFCASSGAPQGANEKLFFGSGTQLSVL.

V and J are TRBV6-5 and TRBJ2-1; 12 nucleotides line up with TRBD2. Germline V gene data show CDR1 as MNHEY and CDR2 as SVGAGI. After removal of 7 bases from V and 5 bases from J, the junction contained 6 bases not matched to a gene. This CDR3 is 15 amino acids long. For the CDR3, the DNA is TGTGCCAGCACCCCTAGCGGGGGGGCGCACAATGAGCAGTTCTTC. It translates to CASTPSGGAHNEQFF.

V and J are TRBV13 and TRBJ2-7, with TRBD1 matching over 9 bases. J gave up 0 bases and V 4 bases, and 7 bases lay outside the gene matches. Germline values: CDR1 PRHDT, CDR2 FYEKMQ (reference sequence). The CDR3 extends over 16 amino acids. The CDR3 loop reads CASSSRRTGDSYEQYF. The CDR3 DNA sequence: TGTGCCAGCAGCTCGCGCAGGACAGGGGACTCCTACGAGCAGTACTTC.

V and J are TRBV27 and TRBJ2-2; tentatively, D is TRBD2 (6 bases). The ends were cut back, 5 bases at V and 0 bases at J, with 13 bases in the middle. This CDR3 region has 16 residues. The germline V gene has CDR1 MNHEY and CDR2 SMNVEV (reference sequence). The CDR3 region is CASSPGTGSNTGELFF. The CDR3 DNA is TGTGCCAGCAGTCCGGGGACTGGATCGAACACCGGGGAGCTGTTTTTT.

This clone was seen a few times. The chain recombines TRBV5-4 with TRBJ1-1, with 8 bases fitting TRBD1. The J segment lost 3 bases and the V segment lost 1 base, leaving 5 bases of the junction unmatched. The CDR3 extends over 15 amino acids. Germline values: CDR1 SGHNT, CDR2 YYREEE (reference sequence). In DNA form, the CDR3 reads TGTGCCAGCAGCTTGCTCCGGACAGGGCACACTGAAGCTTTCTTT. Translation gives CASSLLRTGHTEAFF.

The rearrangement joins TRBV6-1 to TRBJ1-1; TRBD1 might be the D (6 bases). The germline V gene has CDR1 MNHNS and CDR2 SASEGT. The CDR3 has 13 amino acids. The V and J ends lost 3 bases and 6 bases respectively, with 11 bases between them. The DNA of the CDR3 is TGTGCCAGCAGTGATCCAGGGGCCCCTGAAGCTTTCTTT. Translated, it gives CASSDPGAPEAFF.

The chain links TRBV6-1 to TRBJ2-5; D is possibly TRBD2 (6 bases). The J call may be faulty, since TRBJ2-7 better matches the DNA end. Germline V gives CDR1 MNHNS, CDR2 SASEGT. The CDR3 covers 17 residues. For the CDR3, the DNA is TGTGCCAGCAGTGAGTGGGGGGAAGGGATCTCGGGCTACGAGCAGTACTTC. Translation: CASSEWGEGISGYEQYF.

This chain connects TRBV10-1 to TRBJ2-5, with a tentative D call TRBD1 (5 bases). There are 16 residues in the CDR3. Looked up from germline, CDR1 is WNHNN and CDR2 is SYGVQD (reference sequence). Trimming took off 2 bases at V and 5 bases at J, with 18 bases between the two ends. The CDR3 DNA reads as TGCGCCAGCAGTGAGGGAGTTTTGGGGAAGGGGGAGACCCAGTACTTC. Translated: CASSEGVLGKGETQYF.

V is TRBV30 and J is TRBJ1-4, with D possibly matching TRBD1 (6 bases). This CDR3 has 15 residues. With 2 bases removed from V and 8 bases from J, the gap between germline ends came to 18 bases. CDR1 is GTSNPN, CDR2 SVGIG, per germline (reference sequence). CDR3 sequence reads: CAWSLPTGWGEKLFF. The CDR3 DNA is TGTGCCTGGAGTCTTCCGACAGGATGGGGGGAAAAACTGTTTTTT.

V and J are TRBV29-1 and TRBJ1-5; possibly TRBD1 for D (5 bases). The CDR3 is made up of 15 amino acids. Looked up from germline, CDR1 is SQVTM and CDR2 is ANQGSEA. Trimming took 4 bases from V and 3 from J, leaving 16 bases between them. This CDR3 is CSVVVGGGDNQPQHF. CDR3 nucleotides: TGCAGCGTTGTGGTTGGGGGAGGAGACAATCAGCCCCAGCATTTT. The entire variable domain, with the rest obtained from reference TRBV29-1 and TRBJ1-5, is as follows: SAVISQKPSRDICQRGTSLTIQCQVDSQVTMMFWYRQQPGQSLTLIATANQGSEATYESGFVIDKFPISRPNLTFSTLTVSNMSPEDSSIYLCSVVVGGGDNQPQHFGDGTRLSIL.

This clone was found once. V usage is TRBV5-1 and J usage is TRBJ2-7, with D tentatively TRBD2 (6 bases). CDR3 length: 13 amino acids. Trimming stripped 6 bases from V and 7 bases from J, with 17 bases between. CDR1 SGHRS and CDR2 YFSETQ come from the germline V gene. CDR3 sequence reads: CASKSTWSGEQYF. The CDR3 DNA reads TGCGCCAGCAAGTCCACATGGAGCGGGGAGCAGTACTTC.

V usage is TRBV5-6 and J usage is TRBJ2-2; D is unclear. The CDR3 has 14 amino acids. Germline CDR1 is SGHDT and CDR2 is YYEEEE. V gave up 0 bases and J gave up 4 bases, with 7 bases separating them. CDR3 in amino acids: CASSLAVFTGELFF. In nucleotides, the CDR3 is TGTGCCAGCAGCTTGGCAGTGTTCACCGGGGAGCTGTTTTTT.

The chain is built from TRBV19 and TRBJ1-5; 7 bases line up with TRBD1. The junction had 6 bases not matched to a gene; V was cut back by 2 bases and J by 5 bases. Germline CDR1 is LNHDA and CDR2 is SQIVND (reference sequence). This CDR3 has 15 amino acids. The CDR3 reads CASSISAGGDQPQHF. The CDR3, as DNA: TGTGCCAGTAGTATATCGGCAGGGGGTGATCAGCCCCAGCATTTT.

The rearrangement uses TRBV29-1 and TRBJ2-1; D call uncertain. V was cut by 3 bases and J by 9 bases, with 9 bases left in between. This CDR3 spans 11 amino acids. Germline CDR1 and CDR2: SQVTM and ANQGSEA. CDR3 sequence (DNA): TGCAGCGTTGAGCGGTCGGGTGAGCAGTTCTTC. Its translation is CSVERSGEQFF.

The chain joins TRBV10-3 to TRBJ2-3; possibly TRBD2 for D (6 bases). The CDR3 is 15 residues long. V gave up 7 bases and J gave up 1 base, with 15 bases separating them. Germline assignment: CDR1 ENHRY and CDR2 SYGVKD. The CDR3 region has the DNA TGTGCCATCACCTCACGGGACTTACGCACAGATACGCAGTATTTT. Its protein product is CAITSRDLRTDTQYF.

The rearrangement joins TRBV27 to TRBJ2-1, with D possibly matching TRBD1 (6 bases). The V end was cut by 5 bases, the J end by 3 bases, with 14 bases between. The germline V gene has CDR1 MNHEY and CDR2 SMNVEV (reference sequence). CDR3 length: 15 amino acids. The DNA for the CDR3 is TGTGCCAGCAGTCTCAGACAGGAAGGCTACAATGAGCAGTTCTTC. Amino acids: CASSLRQEGYNEQFF.

This clone was seen a handful of times. The rearrangement links TRBV5-1 to TRBJ2-1, with TRBD1 matching 7 bases. V lost 1 base to trimming and J lost 3 bases; unmatched junction nucleotides: 7. The germline gives CDR1 SGHRS, CDR2 YFSETQ. The CDR3 runs 16 residues. CDR3 residues: CASSLTTGSGYNEQFF. CDR3 DNA sequence: TGCGCCAGCAGCTTGACGACAGGGTCGGGCTACAATGAGCAGTTCTTC.

The chain links TRBV5-6 to TRBJ2-1; D unresolved. The CDR3 contains 16 residues. The germline V and J ends were trimmed by 2 bases and 5 bases, with 17 bases remaining between them. Germline values: CDR1 SGHDT, CDR2 YYEEEE. CDR3 DNA: TGTGCCAGCAGCTTCGAGGTTGCCGCCCCTAACAATGAGCAGTTCTTC. Translated: CASSFEVAAPNNEQFF. Using reference TRBV5-6 and TRBJ2-1 for the parts outside the CDR3, the full variable domain is DAGVTQSPTHLIKTRGQQVTLRCSPKSGHDTVSWYQQALGQGPQFIFQYYEEEERQRGNFPDRFSGHQFPNYSSELNVNALLLGDSALYLCASSFEVAAPNNEQFFGPGTRLTVL.

This rearrangement joins TRBV6-1 to TRBJ1-5; D is unresolved. CDR1 is MNHNS and CDR2 is SASEGT in the germline V gene. V was shortened by 1 base and J by 3 bases, with 16 bases between the two germline ends. The length of the CDR3 is 17 residues. The CDR3 DNA reads as TGTGCCAGCAGTGAAGTCCCAGGTGGTTTTCTCAATCAGCCCCAGCATTTT. Residues: CASSEVPGGFLNQPQHF.

The chain combines TRBV5-1 with TRBJ1-2; TRBD1 aligns across 7 bases. Germline V gives CDR1 SGHRS, CDR2 YFSETQ. CDR3 size: 15 residues. After removal of 3 bases from V and 2 bases from J, the junction contained 7 bases not matched to a gene. CDR3 protein: CASSSISTGNYGYTF. Written as DNA, the CDR3 is TGCGCCAGCAGCTCCATCTCGACAGGGAACTATGGCTACACCTTC. Complete variable domain (other parts from reference TRBV5-1 and TRBJ1-2): KAGVTQTPRYLIKTRGQQVTLSCSPISGHRSVSWYQQTPGQGLQFLFEYFSETQRNKGNFPGRFSGRQFSNSRSEMNVSTLELGDSALYLCASSSISTGNYGYTFGSGTRLTVV.

The V call is TRBV7-2, the J call TRBJ2-2; the D gene is possibly TRBD1 (6 bases). The V and J ends lost 5 bases and 4 bases respectively, with 14 bases between them. The CDR3 loop spans 15 amino acids. Germline V gene data show CDR1 as SGHTA and CDR2 as FQGNSA. CDR3 coding DNA: TGTGCCAGCAGCGCAGGGGTGTTCGTCACCGGGGAGCTGTTTTTT. Protein: CASSAGVFVTGELFF. Combining the CDR3 with reference TRBV7-2 and TRBJ2-2 gives the whole variable domain GAGVSQSPSNKVTEKGKDVELRCDPISGHTALYWYRQSLGQGLEFLIYFQGNSAPDKSGLPSDRFSAERTGGSVSTLTIQRTQQEDSAVYLCASSAGVFVTGELFFGEGSRLTVL.

The chain carries TRBV10-1 and TRBJ2-7; D may be TRBD1 (6 bases). Trimming shortened V by 4 bases and J by 5 bases, and 12 bases separated the two germline ends. CDR1 is WNHNN and CDR2 is SYGVQD in the germline V gene (reference sequence). CDR3 length: 13 residues. The CDR3 is CASSAQGRDEQYF. In DNA form, the CDR3 reads TGCGCCAGCAGTGCACAGGGACGGGACGAGCAGTACTTC.

In this sample, this clone turned up once. The chain combines TRBV7-2 with TRBJ1-4; 7 positions match TRBD1. V was clipped by 4 bases and J by 8 bases; unmatched bases: 16. Germline-derived CDR1 and CDR2 are SGHTA and FQGNSA. The length of the CDR3 is 17 residues. The CDR3 region is CASSSRLTGAGDEKLFF. The CDR3, as DNA: TGTGCCAGCAGCTCCAGACTTACAGGGGCCGGGGACGAAAAACTGTTTTTT.

V gene TRBV27 combines with J gene TRBJ2-3; D is possibly TRBD2 (5 bases). Germline V gene sequence: CDR1 MNHEY, CDR2 SMNVEV (reference sequence). The V gene lost 6 bases and the J gene lost 8 bases, with 15 bases spanning the gap. This CDR3 has 13 amino acids. The CDR3 DNA follows: TGTGCCAGCAGCCCTAATCTAGCCGGTACGCAGTATTTT. Residues: CASSPNLAGTQYF.

This clone has just a few counts. The V and J genes are TRBV6-1 and TRBJ2-5; D is ambiguous. Germline CDR1 and CDR2: MNHNS and SASEGT. V was cut by 8 bases and J by 5 bases, with 12 bases left in between. The CDR3 totals 12 residues. The CDR3 reads CASSSRPETQYF. As DNA, the CDR3 is TGTGCCAGCTCTTCTAGGCCCGAGACCCAGTACTTC.